This T cell receptor beta chain derives from a study of cytomegalovirus exposure and HLA in healthy donors. Primers included in the PCR were 60 Vbeta and 13 Jbeta primers. Sequencing was performed with immunoSEQ multiplex PCR; in TCRdb, only in-frame clones are kept and a portion is missing. Of about 160,000 clones in the sample, about 88% were seen once. V shed 4 bases and J shed 2 bases, with 15 bases lying between them. Germline V gives CDR1 SGHRS, CDR2 YFSETQ. CDR3 size: 15 residues. This TCR was sampled from a woman between 18 and 30 years old in good health and CMV-seronegative. The chain recombines TRBV5-1 with TRBJ1-2; D may be TRBD1 (5 bases). Sequenced sample: PBMCs. CDR3 in DNA: TGCGCCAGCAGCCCCAGGACAAGTCAAAACTATGGCTACACCTTC. Encoded protein: CASSPRTSQNYGYTF.